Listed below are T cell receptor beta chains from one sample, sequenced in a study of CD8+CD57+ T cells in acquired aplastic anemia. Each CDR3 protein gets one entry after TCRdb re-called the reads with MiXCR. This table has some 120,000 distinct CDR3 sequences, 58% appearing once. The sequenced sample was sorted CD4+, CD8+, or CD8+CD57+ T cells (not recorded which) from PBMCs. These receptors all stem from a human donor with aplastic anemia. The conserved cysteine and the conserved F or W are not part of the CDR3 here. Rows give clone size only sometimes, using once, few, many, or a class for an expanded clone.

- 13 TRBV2 ASSEALWREGEQF
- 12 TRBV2 ASRPGQGASGYT
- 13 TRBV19 ASSSPTGGSSPLH
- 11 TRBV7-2 ASSKGTGYGYT
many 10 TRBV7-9 ASSLASQAIY
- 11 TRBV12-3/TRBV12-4 ASSITSTDTQY
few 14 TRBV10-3 AISGFQGETGNTIY
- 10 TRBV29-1 SASTGGNEAF
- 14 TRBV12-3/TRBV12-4 ASTLLGRALTDTQY
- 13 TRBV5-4 ASSSQLGGGETQY
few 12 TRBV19 ASSRHVANYGYT
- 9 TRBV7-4 ASSPRFEQF
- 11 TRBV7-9 ASSLTDRGEQY
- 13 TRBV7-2 ASSLALAGEGEQF
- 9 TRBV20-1 SATPGNTIY
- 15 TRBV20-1 SARVVSGFTLQETQY
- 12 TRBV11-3 ASRPQGSGYEQY
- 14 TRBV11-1 ASSYQSGGNDYGYT
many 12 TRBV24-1 ATRGTQTNYGYT
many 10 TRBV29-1 SVGREPDTQY
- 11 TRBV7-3 ASSLEPVTEAF
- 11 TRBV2 ASGTGANTEAF
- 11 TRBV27 ASSGRDPYEQY
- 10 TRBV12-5 ASGPRGDEQY
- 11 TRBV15 ATSRDVTYEQY
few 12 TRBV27 ASSPSGNLYGYT
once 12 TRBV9 ASSVGTGAWEQY
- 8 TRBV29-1 SGGDRGYT
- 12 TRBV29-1 SVGGQGAGETQY
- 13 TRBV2 ASSWTGPGTDTQY
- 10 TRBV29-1 SVKGVGYEQY
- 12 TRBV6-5 ASSYGTTTDTQY
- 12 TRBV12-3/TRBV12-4 ASSPGTRGGEQF
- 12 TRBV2 ASSPDRGYQPQH
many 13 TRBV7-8 ASSLDGSASGELF
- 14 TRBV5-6 ASSPGTGGWADTQY
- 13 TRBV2 ASKTSGANTGELF